The 29 T cell receptor beta chains reported below all come from one sample, sequenced in a study of T cells in Graves' hyperthyroidism and ophthalmopathy. What was amplified from RNA transcripts were TCR beta CDR3 regions. HTBI primers drove first-round RT-PCR of the TCR CDR3. TCRdb independently ran MiXCR on the multiplex PCR reads; one entry per CDR3 protein. The sample consists of a few hundred thousand distinct CDR3 sequences, 15% to 20% of them appearing once. Sequenced material: blood. The receptors come from a woman between 40 and 55 years old with Graves' ophthalmopathy.

The CDR3 region has the DNA TGTGCCAGCAAAGCGACAGGAGGGGTGAACATTCAGTACTTC. Translation gives CASKATGGVNIQYF. The genes are TRBV12-3 or TRBV12-4 and TRBJ2-4; either TRBD1 or TRBD2 may supply D (6 bases each). CDR3 length: 14 amino acids. Trimming pared 7 bases from V and 7 bases from J, leaving 17 bases between.

The rearrangement uses TRBV28 and TRBJ1-1; D gene ambiguous. Germline CDR1 and CDR2: MDHEN and SYDVKM. The length of the CDR3 is 15 residues. Trimming left V 5 bases short and J 0 bases short, with 13 bases between. This CDR3 reads CASSTYKKMNTEAFF. CDR3 DNA: TGTGCCAGCAGTACCTACAAGAAAATGAACACTGAAGCTTTCTTT. Variable domain in full (rest from reference TRBV28 and TRBJ1-1): DVKVTQSSRYLVKRTGEKVFLECVQDMDHENMFWYRQDPGLGLRLIYFSYDVKMKEKGDIPEGYSVSREKKERFSLILESASTNQTSMYLCASSTYKKMNTEAFFGQGTRLTVV.

This clonotype was detected ten times or more. The chain is built from TRBV11-2 and TRBJ2-7, with TRBD2 matching 10 bases. There are 15 residues in the CDR3. Germline CDR1 and CDR2: SGHAT and FQNNGV. Trimming at V came to 5 bases and at J to 0 bases, leaving 4 bases not matched to a gene. CDR3 region: CASSPRTSGSYEQYF. For the CDR3, the DNA is TGTGCCAGCAGCCCCCGGACTAGCGGCTCCTACGAGCAGTACTTC.

This clonotype was detected a few times. The junction differs from germline at one of its ends, possibly a read error. The chain joins TRBV6-5 to TRBJ2-7, with 9 positions matching TRBD1. The CDR3 is 14 amino acids. Germline lookup yields CDR1 MNHEY and CDR2 SVGAGI. The chain's CDR3 is CASSYLDRGYEQCF. The DNA for the CDR3 is TGTGCCAGCAGTTACCTGGACAGGGGATACGAGCAGTGCTTC.

This clonotype was found many times. V usage is TRBV5-1 and J usage is TRBJ2-2; TRBD1 matches at 7 bases. Per the germline V gene, CDR1 is SGHRS and CDR2 is YFSETQ. The CDR3 contains 15 residues. The trim removed 0 bases at V and 4 bases at J, leaving 3 bases unmatched. The CDR3 bases are TGCGCCAGCAGCTTGGGACGGACAGGCACCGGGGAGCTGTTTTTT. Its protein product is CASSLGRTGTGELFF.

This chain links TRBV2 with TRBJ1-2; the match to TRBD1 covers 11 bases. V dropped 5 bases and J dropped 3; count of bases not matched to a gene: 5. In germline, CDR1 is SNHLY, CDR2 FYNNEI. CDR3 length: 15 residues. The CDR3: CASSPWTGGDYGYTF. For the CDR3, the DNA is TGTGCCAGCAGTCCCTGGACAGGGGGCGACTATGGCTACACCTTC.

This clonotype was found many times. Germline and junction disagree at one end, which may indicate a read error. This sequence joins TRBV2 and TRBJ2-2, with TRBD2 matching 7 bases. Germline CDR1 is SNHLY and CDR2 is FYNNEI. This CDR3 region has 15 residues. The CDR3 nucleotides read TGCGCCAGCAGTGTAGCGGGCCCACGCATCGGGGAGCTGTTTTTT. Amino acids: CASSVAGPRIGELFF.

This clonotype was counted at least ten times. The chain carries TRBV12-3 or TRBV12-4 and TRBJ2-7, with TRBD2 identical over 7 bases. V trimming: 5 bases; J trimming: 5 bases; junction bases outside the gene matches: 9. The CDR3 sequence is 14 residues long. CDR3 residues: CASSPIAGENEQYF. In DNA form, the CDR3 reads TGTGCCAGCAGTCCCATCGCGGGGGAGAACGAGCAGTACTTC.

This clonotype has at least ten counts. This chain links TRBV2 with TRBJ2-7; D is unclear. The germline gives CDR1 SNHLY, CDR2 FYNNEI. The CDR3 has 13 residues. V was cut by 8 bases and J by 1 base, with 12 bases left in between. The CDR3 sequence is CASGLYDSYEQYF. In DNA, the CDR3 is TGTGCCAGCGGCTTATACGATTCCTACGAGCAGTACTTC.

This clonotype was seen repeatedly, ten times or more. The gene calls are TRBV11-2 and TRBJ2-7; D call uncertain. The CDR3 is 16 residues long. V was clipped by 3 bases and J by 1 base, with 16 bases between them. Germline-derived CDR1 and CDR2 are SGHAT and FQNNGV. CDR3 DNA sequence: TGTGCCAGCAGCTTCGGACGACTCGACCGTTCCTACGAGCAGTACTTC. Translated: CASSFGRLDRSYEQYF.

This clonotype was seen many times. J is TRBJ2-7 and V is TRBV28; possibly TRBD2 for D (6 bases). Per the germline V gene, CDR1 is MDHEN and CDR2 is SYDVKM. The CDR3 spans 14 residues. V gave up 5 bases and J gave up 5 bases, with 16 bases separating them. CDR3 amino acids: CASSLPGGLDEQYF. The CDR3 DNA follows: TGTGCCAGCAGTCTCCCCGGAGGGTTGGACGAGCAGTACTTC.

This clonotype appeared many times. The chain links TRBV19 to TRBJ2-7; D might be TRBD1 (6 bases). The germline V and J ends were trimmed by 0 bases and 3 bases, with 12 bases remaining between them. Germline lookup yields CDR1 LNHDA and CDR2 SQIVND (reference sequence). The CDR3 has 15 residues. CDR3 loop: CASSIEGTPNYEQYF. The CDR3 DNA reads TGTGCCAGTAGTATAGAAGGGACACCCAACTACGAGCAGTACTTC.

Points on this clonotype: This may come from a read error, since a much larger clone is one base off. The chain combines TRBV11-2 with TRBJ2-7; either TRBD1 or TRBD2 may fit D (5 bases each). The CDR3 runs to 15 residues. The V gene's germline CDR1 is SGHAT and CDR2 FQNNGV. Trimming shortened V by 2 bases and J by 6 bases, and 17 bases separated the two germline ends. The CDR3 protein is CASSLSGGVDCEQYF. The CDR3 DNA is TGTGCCAGCAGCTTAAGTGGGGGAGTTGACTGCGAGCAGTACTTC. Together with reference TRBV11-2 and TRBJ2-7, the CDR3 gives the full variable domain: EAGVAQSPRYKIIEKRQSVAFWCNPISGHATLYWYQQILGQGPKLLIQFQNNGVVDDSQLPKDRFSAERLKGVDSTLKIQPAKLEDSAVYLCASSLSGGVDCEQYFGPGTRLTVT.

This clonotype was found many times. A much more abundant neighbour one base away suggests this may be a read error. This chain uses TRBV3-1 with TRBJ2-5; D call uncertain. The V and J ends lost 3 bases and 3 bases respectively, with 2 bases between them. This CDR3 is built from 11 residues. The germline CDR1 and CDR2 sequences are LGHDT and YNNKEL (reference sequence). CDR3 loop: CASSQEETQYF. DNA of the CDR3: TGTGCCAGCAGCCAGGAAGAGACCCAGTACTTC.

The rearrangement links TRBV6-2 or TRBV6-3 to TRBJ2-7; perhaps TRBD1 as D (6 bases). CDR1 is MNHEY and CDR2 is SVGEGT in the germline V gene. The length of the CDR3 is 12 residues. Deletions cut 6 bases from V and 7 bases from J, with 13 bases between. CDR3 amino acids: CASRRQAWEQYF. In DNA form, the CDR3 reads TGTGCCAGCAGAAGACAGGCATGGGAGCAGTACTTC.

This clonotype was recorded many times. The gene calls are TRBV19 and TRBJ1-2; TRBD1 is a possible D gene (5 bases). Germline V CDR1 and CDR2: LNHDA, SQIVND (reference sequence). Trimming removed 8 bases from V and 6 bases from J, with 7 bases in between. This CDR3 has 10 residues. For the CDR3, the DNA is TGTGCCAGTGGCAGGGATGGCTACACCTTC. Translation gives CASGRDGYTF.

The V call is TRBV19, the J call TRBJ2-7; D uncertain. The length of the CDR3 is 14 residues. CDR1 LNHDA and CDR2 SQIVND come from the germline V gene (reference sequence). Trimming shortened V by 3 bases and J by 7 bases, and 16 bases separated the two germline ends. In nucleotides, the CDR3 is TGTGCCAGTAGTATTGCCAGATCCTTAGGGGAGCAGTACTTC. This gives the protein CASSIARSLGEQYF. The variable domain in full, with the rest retrieved from reference TRBV19 and TRBJ2-7, is DGGITQSPKYLFRKEGQNVTLSCEQNLNHDAMYWYRQDPGQGLRLIYYSQIVNDFQKGDIAEGYSVSREKKESFPLTVTSAQKNPTAFYLCASSIARSLGEQYFGPGTRLTVT.

Ten or more counts support this clonotype. The V gene is TRBV11-2, the J gene TRBJ1-5; D call uncertain. Trimming left V 0 bases short and J 5 bases short, with 8 bases between. Per the germline V gene, CDR1 is SGHAT and CDR2 is FQNNGV. The CDR3 is 14 residues long. For the CDR3, the DNA is TGTGCCAGCAGCTTAGAGGCAGGTCATCAGCCCCAGCATTTT. As protein: CASSLEAGHQPQHF.

This clonotype occurred many times. The V call is TRBV19, the J call TRBJ1-5; D gene ambiguous. Per the germline V gene, CDR1 is LNHDA and CDR2 is SQIVND (reference sequence). Deletions cut 8 bases from V and 5 bases from J, with 10 bases between. This CDR3 is built from 12 residues. The CDR3 here is CASANNHQPQHF. Written as DNA, the CDR3 is TGTGCCAGTGCAAATAATCATCAGCCCCAGCATTTT.

This clonotype came up many times. The chain has TRBV7-9 and TRBJ1-2; D call uncertain. V shed 1 base and J shed 5 bases, with 5 bases lying between them. The germline V gene has CDR1 SEHNR and CDR2 FQNEAQ (reference sequence). The CDR3 is 12 residues long. The DNA for the CDR3 is TGTGCCAGCAGCTTAGAACATTATGGCTACACCTTC. It translates to CASSLEHYGYTF.

This clonotype was seen a few times. The chain links TRBV11-2 to TRBJ1-1, with 8 positions matching TRBD1. In germline, CDR1 is SGHAT, CDR2 FQNNGV. The CDR3 is 14 amino acids. With V trimmed by 5 bases and J by 8 bases, 10 bases remained unmatched. The CDR3 DNA follows: TGTGCCAGCAGCGCTCCGGGACAGGTCCTCGAAGCTTTCTTT. It codes for CASSAPGQVLEAFF. The variable domain in full, completed from reference TRBV11-2 and TRBJ1-1, reads EAGVAQSPRYKIIEKRQSVAFWCNPISGHATLYWYQQILGQGPKLLIQFQNNGVVDDSQLPKDRFSAERLKGVDSTLKIQPAKLEDSAVYLCASSAPGQVLEAFFGQGTRLTVV.

The CDR3 loop reads CASSLTGTGAIYEQYF. The DNA of the CDR3 is TGTGCCAGCAGTTTGACAGGGACAGGGGCGATCTACGAGCAGTACTTC. The chain joins TRBV6-5 to TRBJ2-7, with 10 nucleotides matching TRBD1. The J segment lost 3 bases and the V segment lost 4 bases, leaving 9 bases of the junction unmatched. The CDR3 has 16 amino acids. From germline, CDR1 is MNHEY and CDR2 SVGAGI.

This clonotype was recorded many times. The genes are TRBV4-1 and TRBJ2-2; TRBD2 might be the D (5 bases). Between the trimmed V and J ends, which lost 1 base and 10 bases, there was a span of 16 bases. Germline V gene lookup returns CDR1 MGHRA and CDR2 YSYEKL. The CDR3 is 15 amino acids. The CDR3 bases are TGCGCCAGCAGCCAAGTATTCGTTGAAGCGGAGGAGCTGTTTTTT. The encoded protein is CASSQVFVEAEELFF.

This clonotype has at least ten counts. The CDR3 protein is CASQRGNQPQHF. Here the CDR3 DNA reads TGTGCCAGCCAAAGGGGCAATCAGCCCCAGCATTTT. V and J are TRBV12-3 or TRBV12-4 and TRBJ1-5; no firm D call. The CDR3 totals 12 residues. V lost 8 bases, J lost 2 bases, and 7 bases lay in between.

This clonotype was recorded many times. J is TRBJ1-1 and V is TRBV5-1; 9 nucleotides line up with TRBD1. The CDR3 contains 16 residues. The junction had 7 bases not matched to a gene; V was cut back by 0 bases and J by 4 bases. Germline assignment: CDR1 SGHRS and CDR2 YFSETQ. CDR3 DNA: TGCGCCAGCAGCTTGGGTGGCACAGGGGGCCTCACTGAAGCTTTCTTT. Translating gives CASSLGGTGGLTEAFF.

In its sample, this clonotype was seen many times. V gene TRBV5-1 combines with J gene TRBJ2-2; D might be TRBD1 or TRBD2, each matching 5 bases. The ends were cut back, 5 bases at V and 2 bases at J, with 13 bases in the middle. The CDR3 consists of 15 residues. Germline-derived CDR1 and CDR2 are SGHRS and YFSETQ. CDR3 in amino acids: CASRTGTENTGELFF. For the CDR3, the DNA is TGCGCCAGCAGGACCGGGACCGAAAACACCGGGGAGCTGTTTTTT.

This clonotype was counted many times. The V gene is TRBV12-3 or TRBV12-4, the J gene TRBJ2-6; D unresolved. The CDR3 has 17 amino acids. Trimming removed 8 bases from V and 0 bases from J, with 17 bases in between. The CDR3 DNA is TGTGCCAGCGGTGAGAGCAGGTTGGGCTCTGGGGCCAACGTCCTGACTTTC. This sequence encodes CASGESRLGSGANVLTF.

This clonotype was seen ten or more times. The chain has TRBV9 and TRBJ2-7; TRBD1 matches at 9 bases. The CDR3 runs to 14 residues. Per germline, CDR1 SGDLS and CDR2 YYNGEE. With 3 bases clipped from V and 3 bases from J, the junction kept 4 bases outside the gene matches. CDR3 in amino acids: CASSARDRVYEQYF. Written as DNA, the CDR3 is TGTGCCAGCAGCGCCCGGGACAGGGTCTACGAGCAGTACTTC.

This clonotype was observed many times. V is TRBV30 and J is TRBJ1-1, with unresolved D. The germline V gene has CDR1 GTSNPN and CDR2 SVGIG (reference sequence). The CDR3 loop spans 12 amino acids. Trimming took 0 bases from V and 3 from J, leaving 5 bases between them. Here the CDR3 reads CAWSVGYTEAFF. CDR3 bases: TGTGCCTGGAGTGTAGGGTACACTGAAGCTTTCTTT.